This TCR beta chain was found in a study of Ad26.COV2.S vaccination and SARS-CoV-2 variants. Overall study results and limits: CD8+ and CD4+ T cells specific for spike reportedly responded with substantial breadth after vaccination.

Treatment indicated: 15 to 20 received Ad26.COV2.S at low or high dose, single or two shots; several received placebo; per-sample allocation not given. Day 63 after the first injection of vaccine or placebo was the sampling time. Comments on this clone: What it binds is not known.

The assay was immunoSEQ multiplex PCR, and TCRdb's table has in-frame clones only and misses some. The sample carries about 440,000 clones, about 90% recorded once. V dropped 5 bases and J dropped 6; count of bases not matched to a gene: 9. This CDR3 has 16 residues. Germline V CDR1 and CDR2: MDHEN, SYDVKM. Here the sequenced sample was peripheral blood, taken in a trial of Ad26.COV2.S vaccine versus placebo. This chain connects TRBV28 to TRBJ2-2; 10 bases map to TRBD2. The clonotype originates from a person between 18 and 59 years old who received the Ad26.COV2.S COVID-19 vaccine or a placebo. CDR3 coding DNA: TGTGCCAGCAGTCCAGGGGAAGCGGGAGGGCCCGGGGAGCTGTTTTTT. Protein sequence: CASSPGEAGGPGELFF.